Listed below are T cell receptor beta chains from one sample, sequenced in a study of shared clonotypes between healthy human individuals. Sequencing used immunoSEQ multiplex PCR; TCRdb keeps in-frame clones, though not all of them. The profile shows approximately 2,000,000 clones, 93% of them singletons. Sequenced input: naive CD8+ T cells from PBMCs. The receptors were gathered from a young man in good health. Some clones in this sample may be carry-over from other donors' samples. CDR3s include the opening cysteine and the closing phenylalanine or tryptophan. The D gene is left open where the match is weak.

>TRBV6-5|NA|TRBJ2-7
CASSLTRDIYEQYF
>TRBV5-1|NA|TRBJ2-7
CASSHGQDAYEQYF
>TRBV4-1|NA|TRBJ1-5
CASSQVAANQPQHF
>TRBV5-8|TRBD1|TRBJ2-5
CASSSDRAGETQYF
>TRBV6-5|NA|TRBJ1-1
CASRWAVNTEAFF
>TRBV11-2|TRBD2|TRBJ2-5
CASSSPSGIEETQYF
>TRBV7-9|NA|TRBJ1-2
CASSLGQIEGYTF
>TRBV27|NA|TRBJ2-7
CASSPGDLYEQYF
>TRBV27|NA|TRBJ2-1
CASSPSPVFYNEQFF
>TRBV10-3|NA|TRBJ1-4
CAISRGGEGTNEKLFF
>TRBV6-5|NA|TRBJ2-7
CASSYSTGTQTYEQYF
>TRBV5-1|NA|TRBJ2-7
CASSLTDSYEQYF
>TRBV14|NA|TRBJ2-2
CASSQDRVGTGELFF
>TRBV28|NA|TRBJ1-1
CASSLSAVMNTEAFF
>TRBV6-5|NA|TRBJ2-6
CASSYGVGANVLTF
>TRBV19|NA|TRBJ2-2
CASSITTLIGSANLGDTGELFF
>TRBV5-1|NA|TRBJ2-5
CASSLTPQETQYF
>TRBV11-2|NA|TRBJ2-1
CASSRSRGRVGNEQFF
>TRBV4-1|NA|TRBJ2-1
CASSQDEGGGSRYNEQFF
>TRBV28|NA|TRBJ1-6
CASSFPGDYNSPLHF
>TRBV27|NA|TRBJ2-7
CASRPGTSPSYEQYF
>TRBV6-5|NA|TRBJ2-7
CASSYDAGSVSEQYF
>TRBV4-1|NA|TRBJ2-7
CASSQGQGKGYEQYF
>TRBV7-9|NA|TRBJ1-3
CASIADGPLLRNTIYF
>TRBV7-6|NA|TRBJ1-2
CASSFGFNYGYTF
>TRBV10-3|NA|TRBJ2-1
CAISESLANNEQFF
>TRBV9|NA|TRBJ2-3
CASSPGFGDTQYF
>TRBV6-5|NA|TRBJ1-1
CASSYSPANTEAFF
>TRBV9|TRBD1|TRBJ1-5
CASSPRGTDVQPQHF
>TRBV25-1|NA|TRBJ1-1
CASSESIGAVEAFF
>TRBV9|NA|TRBJ2-5
CASSVVGGSQETQYF
>TRBV30|NA|TRBJ2-7
CAWSWGKTYEQYF
>TRBV9|TRBD1|TRBJ2-7
CASSGADRDHEQYF
>TRBV6-1|NA|TRBJ2-2
CASSEARIGMNTGELFF
>TRBV19|NA|TRBJ1-5
CASSIFGGGSNQPQHF
>TRBV27|NA|TRBJ2-3
CASRGRVASTDTQYF
>TRBV9|NA|TRBJ2-7
CASSETGSISYEQYF
>TRBV27|NA|TRBJ2-3
CASSFLLVAGLDTQYF
>TRBV28|NA|TRBJ1-1
CASSLSSGYTEAFF
>TRBV2|TRBD1|TRBJ1-2
CASSAWDRGSVHTF
>TRBV7-3|NA|TRBJ2-2
CASSLTGVPGELFF
>TRBV9|NA|TRBJ2-5
CASSEEGGTETQYF
>TRBV9|NA|TRBJ2-1
CASSVGSRRHSSYNEQFF
>TRBV5-1|NA|TRBJ2-7
CASSRMDLSPWEQYF
>TRBV4-2|TRBD2|TRBJ2-1
CASSQRPIGRAQEQFF
>TRBV11-2|NA|TRBJ1-2
CASPTWLRGYGYTF
>TRBV6-6|NA|TRBJ2-1
CAIAPGTHNEQFF
>TRBV7-9|TRBD1|TRBJ2-1
CASSLGFGQGYNEQFF
>TRBV19|NA|TRBJ2-7
CASSRVFAYEQYF
>TRBV11-2|NA|TRBJ1-1
CASSSVRHVANEAFF
>TRBV2|NA|TRBJ2-3
CASFEEGSYTDTQYF
>TRBV29-1|NA|TRBJ2-7
CSVLGESYEQYF
>TRBV12-5|NA|TRBJ1-1
CASGLDPGPETFKYTEAFF